The 18 T cell receptor beta chains given below trace back to one sample, sequenced in a study of OX40 agonist ivuxolimab in advanced cancers. Data came from immunoSEQ multiplex PCR; TCRdb stores just in-frame clones and leaves some out. The table lists about 64,000 clones, roughly nine tenths of them singletons. The specimen was CD4+ or CD8+ T cells sorted from blood, collected in a trial of the OX40 agonist ivuxolimab. Source of these receptors: an adult with an advanced solid tumor such as melanoma, head and neck, liver or kidney cancer.

V is TRBV7-9 and J is TRBJ1-1, with 7 bases identical to TRBD1. Trimming took 10 bases from V and 6 from J; bases not matched to a gene: 11. Germline V gene data show CDR1 as SEHNR and CDR2 as FQNEAQ (reference sequence). The CDR3 loop spans 13 amino acids. CDR3 amino acids: CATNRGRVSEAFF. CDR3 DNA sequence: TGTGCCACGAACAGGGGCCGCGTGTCTGAAGCTTTCTTT.

The chain carries TRBV15 and TRBJ2-1; D perhaps matches TRBD1 (6 bases). Trimming left V 3 bases short and J 3 bases short, with 15 bases between. The germline V gene encodes CDR1 LNHNV and CDR2 YYDKDF (reference sequence). The CDR3 is 16 residues long. The CDR3 protein is CATSRARGGLYNEQFF. In DNA form, the CDR3 reads TGTGCCACCAGCAGGGCCCGTGGGGGCCTCTACAATGAGCAGTTCTTC.

The V and J genes are TRBV6-9 and TRBJ1-1; 9 nucleotides match TRBD1. This CDR3 has 13 amino acids. V gave up 6 bases and J gave up 3 bases; unmatched junction bases: 2. Per the germline V gene, CDR1 is MNHGY and CDR2 is SVAAGI. The CDR3 here is CASSRDRDTEAFF. The CDR3 nucleotides read TGTGCCAGCAGCAGGGACAGGGACACTGAAGCTTTCTTT.

This chain connects TRBV18 to TRBJ2-5; 11 bases agree with TRBD2. CDR1 is KGHSH and CDR2 is LQKENI in the germline V gene. The junction had 19 bases not matched to a gene; V was cut back by 6 bases and J by 4 bases. The CDR3 has 19 residues. CDR3 residues: CASSPRPILAGALPETQYF. CDR3 bases: TGTGCCAGCTCCCCTCGACCGATACTAGCGGGGGCGCTCCCAGAGACCCAGTACTTC.

The V call is TRBV7-2, the J call TRBJ2-1; D not resolved. The V and J ends lost 3 bases and 5 bases respectively, with 8 bases between them. Germline assignment: CDR1 SGHTA and CDR2 FQGNSA. The CDR3 length is 13 residues. The CDR3 coding sequence is TGTGCCAGCAGCTTGGCTAGTGACAATGAGCAGTTCTTC. Protein: CASSLASDNEQFF.

The J gene is TRBJ2-2, the V gene TRBV19, with TRBD1 matching 7 bases. CDR1 is LNHDA and CDR2 is SQIVND in the germline V gene (reference sequence). V shed 4 bases and J 1 base; nucleotides not matched to a gene: 3. This CDR3 comprises 15 residues. The CDR3 reads CASSTRGLNTGELFF. The CDR3 DNA reads as TGTGCCAGTAGTACAAGGGGGCTGAACACCGGGGAGCTGTTTTTT.

The rearrangement links TRBV7-7 to TRBJ2-7, with a possible D match to TRBD2 (6 bases). This CDR3 region has 14 residues. In germline, CDR1 is SSHAT, CDR2 FNYEAQ (reference sequence). V lost 6 bases and J 0 bases, leaving 12 bases between the germline ends. CDR3 in DNA: TGTGCCAGCAGTCTATCTAGCGACTCCTACGAGCAGTACTTC. This gives the protein CASSLSSDSYEQYF. Using reference TRBV7-7 and TRBJ2-7 for the parts outside the CDR3, the full variable domain is GAGVSQSPRYKVTKRGQDVTLRCDPISSHATLYWYQQALGQGPEFLTYFNYEAQPDKSGLPSDRFSAERPEGSISTLTIQRTEQRDSAMYRCASSLSSDSYEQYFGPGTRLTVT.

This chain connects TRBV27 to TRBJ1-5; a possible D gene is TRBD1 (5 bases). The ends were cut back, 3 bases at V and 1 base at J, with 10 bases in the middle. The CDR3 runs to 15 residues. Germline V gene sequence: CDR1 MNHEY, CDR2 SMNVEV (reference sequence). The CDR3 sequence: CASSLGQRSNQPQHF. In nucleotides, the CDR3 is TGTGCCAGCAGTTTGGGGCAACGGAGCAATCAGCCCCAGCATTTT.

This chain connects TRBV9 to TRBJ2-7, with 15 bases matching TRBD2. Germline trimming cut 0 bases from V and 7 bases from J; bases unmatched to any gene: 5. The CDR3 covers 16 residues. Germline values: CDR1 SGDLS, CDR2 YYNGEE. This CDR3 reads CASSVGAGTSGREQYF. The CDR3 region has the DNA TGTGCCAGCAGCGTAGGGGCCGGGACTAGCGGGAGGGAGCAGTACTTC.

The rearrangement links TRBV6-5 to TRBJ1-1; D unresolved. The CDR3 runs to 16 residues. With 4 bases removed from V and 4 bases from J, the gap between germline ends came to 19 bases. Germline loops: CDR1 MNHEY, CDR2 SVGAGI. CDR3 region: CASSSIGRPGSTEAFF. CDR3 DNA sequence: TGTGCCAGCAGTTCCATTGGACGCCCAGGATCCACTGAAGCTTTCTTT.

This sequence joins TRBV6-5 and TRBJ2-1, with 10 bases identical to TRBD2. The CDR3 totals 15 residues. From germline, CDR1 is MNHEY and CDR2 SVGAGI. Unmatched junction bases numbered 9, after V lost 6 bases and J lost 7 bases. The CDR3 protein is CASRTLAGVGNEQFF. CDR3 in DNA: TGTGCCAGCAGAACTCTAGCGGGGGTTGGGAATGAGCAGTTCTTC.

The CDR3 region is CASSPGTGLYYGYTF. The CDR3 DNA is TGTGCCAGCTCACCCGGGACAGGGCTTTACTATGGCTACACCTTC. V is TRBV18 and J is TRBJ1-2; TRBD1 matches at 9 bases. Per the germline V gene, CDR1 is KGHSH and CDR2 is LQKENI. The CDR3 spans 15 residues. V shed 3 bases, J shed 3 bases, and the junction held 5 bases outside the gene matches.

V usage is TRBV7-2 and J usage is TRBJ1-5; 10 nucleotides align to TRBD1. The germline CDR1 and CDR2 sequences are SGHTA and FQGNSA. J was trimmed by 3 bases and V by 3 bases; bases with no gene match: 2. There are 15 residues in the CDR3. CDR3 in amino acids: CASSFGTGVNQPQHF. DNA of the CDR3: TGTGCCAGCAGCTTTGGGACAGGGGTCAATCAGCCCCAGCATTTT.

The J gene is TRBJ1-6, the V gene TRBV5-1; D is possibly TRBD1 (6 bases). This CDR3 contains 15 residues. V lost 0 bases and J lost 10, with 14 bases in between. Germline V gives CDR1 SGHRS, CDR2 YFSETQ. The CDR3 DNA sequence: TGCGCCAGCAGCTTGGCCGCGGCAGGGGAATCACCCCTCCACTTT. Amino acids: CASSLAAAGESPLHF.

Only one count was recorded for this clone. The chain recombines TRBV30 with TRBJ2-2; maybe TRBD1 (6 bases). The V gene lost 2 bases and the J gene lost 3 bases, with 10 bases spanning the gap. CDR1 and CDR2 (germline): GTSNPN, SVGIG (reference sequence). The CDR3 runs 14 residues. The chain's CDR3 is CAWSRQADTGELFF. In nucleotides, the CDR3 is TGTGCCTGGAGTAGACAGGCAGACACCGGGGAGCTGTTTTTT.

The chain couples TRBV10-2 to TRBJ2-7; D gene ambiguous. This CDR3 contains 15 residues. The germline CDR1 and CDR2 sequences are WSHSY and SAAADI. With 3 bases removed from V and 0 bases from J, the gap between germline ends came to 12 bases. CDR3 amino acids: CASSDWTAASYEQYF. CDR3 coding DNA: TGCGCCAGCAGTGATTGGACGGCGGCCTCCTACGAGCAGTACTTC.

The gene calls are TRBV6-6 and TRBJ2-5, with unresolved D. This CDR3 comprises 12 residues. CDR1 MNHNY and CDR2 SVGAGI come from the germline V gene (reference sequence). V lost 7 bases to trimming and J lost 1 base, with 7 bases between them. CDR3 coding DNA: TGTGCCAGCACCCAGTTCCAAGAGACCCAGTACTTC. Amino acids: CASTQFQETQYF.

This clone was counted a few times. The chain is built from TRBV19 and TRBJ1-5; no definite D call. Germline V gives CDR1 LNHDA, CDR2 SQIVND (reference sequence). Trimming left V 9 bases short and J 7 bases short, with 25 bases between. The CDR3 has 16 amino acids. The CDR3 protein is CASQLSGGSARQPQHF. CDR3 bases: TGTGCCAGCCAACTTTCGGGCGGAAGTGCCCGCCAGCCCCAGCATTTT.